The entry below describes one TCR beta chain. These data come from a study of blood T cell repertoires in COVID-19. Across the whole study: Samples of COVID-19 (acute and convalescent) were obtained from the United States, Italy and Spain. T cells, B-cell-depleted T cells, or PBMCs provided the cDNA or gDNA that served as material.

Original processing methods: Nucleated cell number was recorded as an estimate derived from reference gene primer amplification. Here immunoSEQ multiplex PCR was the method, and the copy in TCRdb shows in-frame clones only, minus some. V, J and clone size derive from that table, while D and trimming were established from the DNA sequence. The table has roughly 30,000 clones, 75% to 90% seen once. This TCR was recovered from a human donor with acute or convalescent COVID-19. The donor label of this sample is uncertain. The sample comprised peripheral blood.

The CDR3 reads CASSLGGRNTGELFF. CDR3 in DNA: TGTGCCAGCAGCTTGGGCGGGAGGAACACCGGGGAGCTGTTTTTT. The V call is TRBV5-4, the J call TRBJ2-2; 7 bases map to TRBD2. V was pared by 0 bases and J by 1 base, with 0 bases of the junction left unmatched. Germline CDR1 and CDR2: SGHNT and YYREEE (reference sequence). CDR3 length: 15 amino acids.